This T cell receptor beta chain is from a study of CD4 T cells in relation to SARS-CoV-2 and coronaviruses. For the study at large: TCR beta CDR3s were sequenced after 10-day antigen culture of PBMCs.

The table came from immunoSEQ multiplex PCR; TCRdb's copy has only in-frame clones and leaves some out. The table includes about 26,000 clones, 65% to 80% detected once. Study-wide findings and caveats: About 65% of donors had memory CD4+ clonotypes crossrecognizing SARS-CoV-2 and common cold coronavirus spike.

Before the COVID-19 pandemic, during about 2011-2019, CD4+ T cells were taken from unexposed donors. Isolation of CD4+ T cells took place after approximately 11 days in culture. Testing used SARS-CoV-2 S/N and four cold-coronavirus spikes on unexposed-donor CD4+ T cells, cells permitting. This clone was detected only a few times. Its antigen remains unidentified. Sequences were obtained from CD4+ T cells from PBMCs, cultured in vitro. This TCR was recovered from a human donor in good health.

The CDR3 DNA follows: TGTGCCAGCAGTAGACTAGCGGGAGTCCCAGATACGCAGTATTTT. Translating it yields CASSRLAGVPDTQYF. The chain links TRBV2 to TRBJ2-3; 12 positions agree with TRBD2. Germline V gene lookup returns CDR1 SNHLY and CDR2 FYNNEI. CDR3 length: 15 amino acids. The V segment lost 5 bases and the J segment 4 bases; nucleotides outside the gene matches: 4.